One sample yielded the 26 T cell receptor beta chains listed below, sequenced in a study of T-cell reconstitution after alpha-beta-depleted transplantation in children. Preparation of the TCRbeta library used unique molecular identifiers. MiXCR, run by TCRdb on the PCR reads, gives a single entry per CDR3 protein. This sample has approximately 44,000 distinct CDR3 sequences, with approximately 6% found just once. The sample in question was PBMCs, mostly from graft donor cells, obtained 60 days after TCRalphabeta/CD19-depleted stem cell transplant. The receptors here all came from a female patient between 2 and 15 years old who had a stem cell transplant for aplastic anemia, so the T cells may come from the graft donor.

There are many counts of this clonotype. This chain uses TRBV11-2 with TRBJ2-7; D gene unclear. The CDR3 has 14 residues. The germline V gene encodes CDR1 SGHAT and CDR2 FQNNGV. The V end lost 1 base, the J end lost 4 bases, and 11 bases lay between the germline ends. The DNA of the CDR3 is TGTGCCAGCAGCTTAGGGTCGGGTCGGTACGAGCAGTACTTC. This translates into CASSLGSGRYEQYF.

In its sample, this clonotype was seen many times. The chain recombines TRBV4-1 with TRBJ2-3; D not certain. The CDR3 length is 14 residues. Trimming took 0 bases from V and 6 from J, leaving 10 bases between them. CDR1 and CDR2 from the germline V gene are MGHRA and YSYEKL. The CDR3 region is CASSQESEQDTQYF. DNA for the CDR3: TGCGCCAGCAGCCAAGAGTCGGAGCAGGATACGCAGTATTTT.

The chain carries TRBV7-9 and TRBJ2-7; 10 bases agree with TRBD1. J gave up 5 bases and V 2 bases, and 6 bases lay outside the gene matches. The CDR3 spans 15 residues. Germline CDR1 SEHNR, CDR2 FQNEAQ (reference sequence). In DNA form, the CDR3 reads TGTGCCAGCAGCTTACGACAGGGGGCGCTCCACGAGCAGTACTTC. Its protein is CASSLRQGALHEQYF. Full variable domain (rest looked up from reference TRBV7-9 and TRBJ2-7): DTGVSQNPRHKITKRGQNVTFRCDPISEHNRLYWYRQTLGQGPEFLTYFQNEAQLEKSRLLSDRFSAERPKGSFSTLEIQRTEQGDSAMYLCASSLRQGALHEQYFGPGTRLTVT.

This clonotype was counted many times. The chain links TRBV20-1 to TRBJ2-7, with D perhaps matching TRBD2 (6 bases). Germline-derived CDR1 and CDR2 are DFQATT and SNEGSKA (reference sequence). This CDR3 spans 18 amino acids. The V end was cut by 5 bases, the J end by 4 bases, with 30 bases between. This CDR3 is CSARSLTLERERGYEQYF. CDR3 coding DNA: TGCAGTGCTCGGAGCCTAACCTTAGAACGGGAGAGGGGTTACGAGCAGTACTTC.

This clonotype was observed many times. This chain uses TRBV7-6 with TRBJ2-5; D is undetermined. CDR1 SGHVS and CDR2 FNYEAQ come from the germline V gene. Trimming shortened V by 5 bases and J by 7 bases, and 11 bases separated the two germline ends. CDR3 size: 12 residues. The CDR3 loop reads CASSLQGRTQYF. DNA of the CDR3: TGTGCCAGCAGCCTACAAGGCAGGACCCAGTACTTC.

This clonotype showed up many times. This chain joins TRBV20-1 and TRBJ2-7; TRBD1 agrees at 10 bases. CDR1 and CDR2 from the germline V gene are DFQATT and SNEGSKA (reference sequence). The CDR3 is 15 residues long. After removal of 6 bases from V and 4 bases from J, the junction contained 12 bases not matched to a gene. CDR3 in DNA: TGCAGTGCCAACTATTTAGGGACAGGGGTATACGAGCAGTACTTC. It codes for CSANYLGTGVYEQYF.

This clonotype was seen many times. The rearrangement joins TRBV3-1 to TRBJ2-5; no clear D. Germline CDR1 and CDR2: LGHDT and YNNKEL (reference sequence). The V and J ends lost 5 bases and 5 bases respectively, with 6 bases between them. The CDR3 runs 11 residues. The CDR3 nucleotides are TGTGCCAGCAGCACCTGGGAGACCCAGTACTTC. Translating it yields CASSTWETQYF.

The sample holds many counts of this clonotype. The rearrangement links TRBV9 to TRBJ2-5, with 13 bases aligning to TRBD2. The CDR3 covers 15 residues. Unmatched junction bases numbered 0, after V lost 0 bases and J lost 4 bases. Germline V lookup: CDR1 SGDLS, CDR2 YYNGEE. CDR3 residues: CASSVGTSGRETQYF. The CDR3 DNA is TGTGCCAGCAGCGTAGGGACTAGCGGGAGAGAGACCCAGTACTTC.

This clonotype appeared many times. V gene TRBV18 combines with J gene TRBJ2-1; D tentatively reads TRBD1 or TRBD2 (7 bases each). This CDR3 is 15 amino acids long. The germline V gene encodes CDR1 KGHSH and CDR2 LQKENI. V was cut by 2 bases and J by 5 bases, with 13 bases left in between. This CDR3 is CASSPGRGQDNEQFF. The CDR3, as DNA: TGTGCCAGCTCACCAGGGAGGGGGCAGGACAATGAGCAGTTCTTC. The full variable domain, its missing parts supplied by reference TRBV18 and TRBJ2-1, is NAGVMQNPRHLVRRRGQEARLRCSPMKGHSHVYWYRQLPEEGLKFMVYLQKENIIDESGMPKERFSAEFPKEGPSILRIQQVVRGDSAAYFCASSPGRGQDNEQFFGPGTRLTVL.

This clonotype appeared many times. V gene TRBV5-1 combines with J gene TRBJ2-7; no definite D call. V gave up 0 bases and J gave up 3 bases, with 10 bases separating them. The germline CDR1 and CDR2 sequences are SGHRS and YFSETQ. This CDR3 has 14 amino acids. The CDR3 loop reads CASSLALAHYEQYF. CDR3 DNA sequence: TGCGCCAGCAGCTTGGCCCTCGCGCACTACGAGCAGTACTTC.

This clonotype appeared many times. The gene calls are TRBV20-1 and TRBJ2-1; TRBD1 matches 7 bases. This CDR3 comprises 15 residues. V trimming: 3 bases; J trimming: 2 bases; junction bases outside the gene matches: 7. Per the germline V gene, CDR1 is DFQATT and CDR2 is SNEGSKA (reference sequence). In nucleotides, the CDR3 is TGCAGTGCTAGCTTTTGGACAGGACCCTACAATGAGCAGTTCTTC. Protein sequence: CSASFWTGPYNEQFF.

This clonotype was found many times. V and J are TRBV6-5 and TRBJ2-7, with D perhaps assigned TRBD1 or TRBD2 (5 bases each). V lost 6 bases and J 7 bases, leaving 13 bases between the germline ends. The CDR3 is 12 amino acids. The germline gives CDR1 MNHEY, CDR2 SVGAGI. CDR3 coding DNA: TGTGCCAGCAGAAACGGGGACCGAGAGCAGTACTTC. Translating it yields CASRNGDREQYF.

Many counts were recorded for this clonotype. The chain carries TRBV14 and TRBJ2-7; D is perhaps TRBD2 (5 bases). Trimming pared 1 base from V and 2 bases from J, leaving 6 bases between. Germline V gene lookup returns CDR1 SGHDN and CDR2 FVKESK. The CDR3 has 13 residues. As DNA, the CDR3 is TGTGCCAGCAGCCAAGGGACTGCCTACGAGCAGTACTTC. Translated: CASSQGTAYEQYF.

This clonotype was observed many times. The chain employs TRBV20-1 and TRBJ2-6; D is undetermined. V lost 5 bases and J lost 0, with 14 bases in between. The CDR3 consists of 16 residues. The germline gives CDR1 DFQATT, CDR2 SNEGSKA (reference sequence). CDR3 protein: CSAYNTESSGANVLTF. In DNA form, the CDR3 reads TGCAGTGCTTACAACACAGAGAGCTCTGGGGCCAACGTCCTGACTTTC.

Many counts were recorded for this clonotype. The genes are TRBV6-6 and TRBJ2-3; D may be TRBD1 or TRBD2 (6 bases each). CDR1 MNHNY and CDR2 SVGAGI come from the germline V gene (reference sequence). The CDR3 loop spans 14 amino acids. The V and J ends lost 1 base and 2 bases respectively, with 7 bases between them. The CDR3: CASSYWGATDTQYF. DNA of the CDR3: TGTGCCAGCAGTTACTGGGGGGCCACAGATACGCAGTATTTT.

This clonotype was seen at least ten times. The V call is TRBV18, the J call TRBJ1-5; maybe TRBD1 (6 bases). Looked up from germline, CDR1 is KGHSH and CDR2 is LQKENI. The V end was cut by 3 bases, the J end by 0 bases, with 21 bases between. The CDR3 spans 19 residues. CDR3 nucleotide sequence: TGTGCCAGCTCACCCACAGGGCTTGGTGCACTATATAGCAATCAGCCCCAGCATTTT. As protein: CASSPTGLGALYSNQPQHF. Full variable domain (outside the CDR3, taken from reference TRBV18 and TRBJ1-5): NAGVMQNPRHLVRRRGQEARLRCSPMKGHSHVYWYRQLPEEGLKFMVYLQKENIIDESGMPKERFSAEFPKEGPSILRIQQVVRGDSAAYFCASSPTGLGALYSNQPQHFGDGTRLSIL.

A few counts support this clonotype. The chain's CDR3 is CSARGQGADTQYF. CDR3 sequence (DNA): TGCAGTGCTAGGGGACAGGGGGCAGATACGCAGTATTTT. This rearrangement joins TRBV20-1 to TRBJ2-3; 11 bases fit TRBD1. Germline assignment: CDR1 DFQATT and CDR2 SNEGSKA (reference sequence). This CDR3 is 13 amino acids long. The J segment lost 4 bases and the V segment lost 3 bases, leaving 0 bases of the junction unmatched.

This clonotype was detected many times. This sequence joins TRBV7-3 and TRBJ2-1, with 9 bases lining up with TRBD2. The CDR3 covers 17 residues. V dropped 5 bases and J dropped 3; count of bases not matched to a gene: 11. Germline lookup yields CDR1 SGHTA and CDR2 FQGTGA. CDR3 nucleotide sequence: TGTGCCAGCAGCCTACTGGGGCTGACTAGCGGCTACAATGAGCAGTTCTTC. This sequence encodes CASSLLGLTSGYNEQFF.

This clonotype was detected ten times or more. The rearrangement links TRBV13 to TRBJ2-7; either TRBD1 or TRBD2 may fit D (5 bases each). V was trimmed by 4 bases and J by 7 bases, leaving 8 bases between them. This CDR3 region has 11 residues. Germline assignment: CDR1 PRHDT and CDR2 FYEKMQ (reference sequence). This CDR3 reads CASSWDEEQYF. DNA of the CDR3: TGTGCCAGCAGCTGGGACGAGGAGCAGTACTTC.

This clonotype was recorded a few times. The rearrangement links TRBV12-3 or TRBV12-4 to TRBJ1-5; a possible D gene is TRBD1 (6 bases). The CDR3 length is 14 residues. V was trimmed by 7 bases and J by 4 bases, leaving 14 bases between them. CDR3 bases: TGTGCCAGCACCCCGGGAGGGGGAAATCAGCCCCAGCATTTT. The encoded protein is CASTPGGGNQPQHF.

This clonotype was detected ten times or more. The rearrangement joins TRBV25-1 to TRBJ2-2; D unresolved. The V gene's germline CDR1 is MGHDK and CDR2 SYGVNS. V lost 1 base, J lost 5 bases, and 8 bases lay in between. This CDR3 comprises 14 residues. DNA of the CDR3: TGTGCCAGCAGTGAATGGGTCGGGACCGGGGAGCTGTTTTTT. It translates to CASSEWVGTGELFF.

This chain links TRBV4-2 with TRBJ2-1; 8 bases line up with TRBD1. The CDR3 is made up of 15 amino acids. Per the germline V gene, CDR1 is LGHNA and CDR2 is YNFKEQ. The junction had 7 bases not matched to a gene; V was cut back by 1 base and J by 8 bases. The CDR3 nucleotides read TGTGCCAGCAGCCAAGCTGGACAGGGAGTTGATGAGCAGTTCTTC. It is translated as CASSQAGQGVDEQFF.

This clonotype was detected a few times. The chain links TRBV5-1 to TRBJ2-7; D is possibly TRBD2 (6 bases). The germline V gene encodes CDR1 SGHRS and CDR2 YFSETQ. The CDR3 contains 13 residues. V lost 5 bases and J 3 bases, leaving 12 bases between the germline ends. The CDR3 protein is CASSQAGYYEQYF. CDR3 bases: TGCGCCAGCAGTCAAGCGGGTTACTACGAGCAGTACTTC.

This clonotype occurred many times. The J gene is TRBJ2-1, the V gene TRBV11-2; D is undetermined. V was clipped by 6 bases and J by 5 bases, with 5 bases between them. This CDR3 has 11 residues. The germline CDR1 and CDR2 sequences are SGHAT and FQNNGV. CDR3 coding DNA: TGTGCCAGCAGGTTCCACAATGAGCAGTTCTTC. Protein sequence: CASRFHNEQFF.

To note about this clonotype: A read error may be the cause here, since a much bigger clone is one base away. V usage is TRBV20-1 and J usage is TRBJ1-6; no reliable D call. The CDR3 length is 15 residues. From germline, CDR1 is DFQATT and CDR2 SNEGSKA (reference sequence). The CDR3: CRAPATYLGNSPLHF. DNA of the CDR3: TGCCGTGCTCCCGCTACATATTTAGGGAATTCACCCCTCCACTTT.

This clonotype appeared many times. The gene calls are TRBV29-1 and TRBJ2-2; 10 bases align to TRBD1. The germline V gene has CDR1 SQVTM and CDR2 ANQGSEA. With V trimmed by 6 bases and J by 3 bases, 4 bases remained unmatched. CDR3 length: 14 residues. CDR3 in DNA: TGCAGCGTGACAGGGGGCTCGCACACCGGGGAGCTGTTTTTT. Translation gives CSVTGGSHTGELFF.